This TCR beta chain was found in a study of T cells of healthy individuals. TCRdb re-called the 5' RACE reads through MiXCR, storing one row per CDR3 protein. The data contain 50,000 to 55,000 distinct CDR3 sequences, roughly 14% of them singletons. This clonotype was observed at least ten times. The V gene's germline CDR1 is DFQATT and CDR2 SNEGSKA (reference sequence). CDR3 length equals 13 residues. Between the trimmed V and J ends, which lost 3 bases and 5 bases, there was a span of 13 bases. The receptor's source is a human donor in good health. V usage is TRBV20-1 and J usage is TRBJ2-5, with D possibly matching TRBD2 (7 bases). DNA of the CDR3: TGCAGTGCTAGGTGGGGGGGGCCGGAGACCCAGTACTTC. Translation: CSARWGGPETQYF.